These 2 T cell receptor beta chains came from one sample sequenced in a study of PD-1 blockade in classical Hodgkin lymphoma. Patients all relapsed after autologous stem cell transplantation, and there was variation in brentuximab vedotin exposure. The method was immunoSEQ multiplex PCR; TCRdb's version includes in-frame clones alone and lacks a portion of them. The table records tens of thousands of clones, roughly nine tenths of them present only once. Sequenced here: peripheral blood mononuclear cells (PBMCs), sampled at baseline. These receptors all stem from a human donor with classical Hodgkin lymphoma.

V is TRBV28 and J is TRBJ2-3, with a tentative D call TRBD2 (6 bases). Per the germline V gene, CDR1 is MDHEN and CDR2 is SYDVKM. V lost 6 bases, J lost 0 bases, and 10 bases lay in between. The CDR3 covers 14 residues. The CDR3 region has the DNA TGTGCCAGCAGACCGAGCGGGAGCACAGATACGCAGTATTTT. Its protein is CASRPSGSTDTQYF. Full variable domain (outside the CDR3, taken from reference TRBV28 and TRBJ2-3): DVKVTQSSRYLVKRTGEKVFLECVQDMDHENMFWYRQDPGLGLRLIYFSYDVKMKEKGDIPEGYSVSREKKERFSLILESASTNQTSMYLCASRPSGSTDTQYFGPGTRLTVL.

The chain is built from TRBV14 and TRBJ2-2, with 8 bases that match TRBD1. The CDR3 sequence is 15 residues long. CDR1 and CDR2 (germline): SGHDN, FVKESK. Losses at the gene ends were 1 base for V and 4 bases for J; bases not matched to a gene: 2. CDR3 DNA sequence: TGTGCCAGCAGCCAAGGACAGGGGTTCACCGGGGAGCTGTTTTTT. This sequence encodes CASSQGQGFTGELFF.